These 4 T cell receptor beta chains were all obtained from the same sample, sequenced in a study of T-cell reconstitution after alpha-beta-depleted transplantation in children. Preparation of the TCRbeta library involved a method that used unique molecular identifiers. Each CDR3 protein gets one entry after TCRdb re-called the PCR reads with MiXCR. The sample yields roughly 70,000 distinct CDR3 sequences, roughly 4.9% seen once. Specimen: PBMCs, mostly from graft donor cells, collected 180 days after TCRalphabeta/CD19-depleted stem cell transplant. The receptors here all came from a boy under three years old who had a stem cell transplant for acute myeloid leukemia, so the T cells may come from the graft donor.

This clonotype was detected ten times or more. The rearrangement joins TRBV12-3 or TRBV12-4 to TRBJ1-2, with 8 positions matching TRBD1. This CDR3 contains 16 residues. Trimming at V came to 1 base and at J to 0 bases, leaving 4 bases not matched to a gene. CDR3 residues: CASSLGDRTANYGYTF. DNA for the CDR3: TGTGCCAGCAGTTTAGGGGACAGGACAGCTAACTATGGCTACACCTTC.

This clonotype was detected ten times or more. The chain links TRBV5-1 to TRBJ1-6; tentative D call: TRBD1 (5 bases). The germline V gene has CDR1 SGHRS and CDR2 YFSETQ. CDR3 size: 14 residues. V was trimmed by 0 bases and J by 8 bases, leaving 9 bases between them. The CDR3 loop is CASSLGGSDSPLHF. The CDR3 nucleotides are TGCGCCAGCAGCTTGGGGGGGTCGGATTCACCCCTCCACTTT.

Many counts were recorded for this clonotype. V gene TRBV18 combines with J gene TRBJ2-3; 7 nucleotides align to TRBD1. CDR1 is KGHSH and CDR2 is LQKENI in the germline V gene. J gave up 3 bases and V 2 bases, and 5 bases lay outside the gene matches. The CDR3 has 15 amino acids. The CDR3 loop is CASSPFTGDTDTQYF. The CDR3 DNA reads as TGTGCCAGCTCACCATTTACAGGGGATACAGATACGCAGTATTTT.

At least ten counts were recorded for this clonotype. The chain joins TRBV18 to TRBJ2-7; a weak D match, TRBD1 (6 bases). The CDR3 length is 15 residues. Trimming took 3 bases from V and 1 from J, leaving 13 bases between them. Germline CDR1 and CDR2: KGHSH and LQKENI. CDR3 nucleotides: TGTGCCAGCTCACCTAACAGGGTAGGATCCTACGAGCAGTACTTC. This encodes CASSPNRVGSYEQYF.